This T cell receptor beta chain derives from a study of T cell repertoires in cytomegalovirus infection. Overall study findings and caveats: HLA-C-restricted CMV-specific TCR beta clonotypes were dominant in the ex vivo response. Using cumulative public TCR beta family frequency, the authors identified those who carried CMV together with the relevant HLA.

This clonotype showed up many times. Its antigen remains unknown. TCRdb called the reads again in MiXCR, with one record for every CDR3 protein. This repertoire shows about 200,000 distinct CDR3 sequences, approximately 9.6% found once; its top ten account for 4.6%. Germline V CDR1 and CDR2: DFQATT, SNEGSKA (reference sequence). V lost 4 bases and J lost 7, with 6 bases in between. CDR3 size: 10 residues. Sequenced sample: PBMCs. The clonotype comes from a human donor in good health (CMV status not recorded). Some clones in this sample may be carry-over from other donors' samples. The genes are TRBV20-1 and TRBJ2-3; no definite D call. In nucleotides, the CDR3 is TGCAGTGCTACCCGGAATACGCAGTATTTT. Amino acid sequence: CSATRNTQYF.